The rows below give T cell receptor beta chains drawn from one sample of a study of blood T cell repertoires in COVID-19. Data came from immunoSEQ multiplex PCR; TCRdb stores just in-frame clones and leaves some out. The table lists over 200,000 clones, around nine tenths of them singletons. The specimen sequenced was peripheral blood. The receptors originated from a woman aged 60 to 75 with acute or convalescent COVID-19. CDR3s include the opening cysteine and the closing phenylalanine or tryptophan. Each record gives: J gene, clone size, D gene, V gene, CDR3 protein, CDR3 DNA. The D gene is left open where the match is weak. Clone size is shown for a subset of rows, as once, few, many or a class of expanded clone.

J: TRBJ1-6
size: -
D: TRBD1
V: TRBV6-5
CDR3: CASREGASPLHF
DNA: TGTGCCAGCAGGGAGGGGGCCTCACCCCTCCACTTT

J: TRBJ1-4
size: -
D: TRBD1
V: TRBV19
CDR3: CASSTFPGDSPTNEKLFF
DNA: TGTGCCAGTAGTACCTTTCCCGGGGACAGTCCAACTAATGAAAAACTGTTTTTT

J: TRBJ2-5
size: -
D: TRBD2
V: TRBV19
CDR3: CASRGLAGSQETQYF
DNA: TGTGCCAGTAGGGGACTAGCGGGGTCACAAGAGACCCAGTACTTC

J: TRBJ1-1
size: -
D: TRBD1
V: TRBV5-1
CDR3: CASSWGTGGSTEAFF
DNA: TGCGCCAGCAGCTGGGGTACAGGGGGCAGTACTGAAGCTTTCTTT

J: TRBJ2-7
size: once
D: -
V: TRBV5-4
CDR3: CASSWEGDRSYEQYF
DNA: TGTGCCAGCAGCTGGGAGGGGGACCGCTCCTACGAGCAGTACTTC

J: TRBJ1-2
size: once
D: TRBD1
V: TRBV4-1
CDR3: CASSQEDRSNYGYTF
DNA: TGCGCCAGCAGCCAAGAGGACAGGTCCAACTATGGCTACACCTTC

J: TRBJ2-1
size: -
D: -
V: TRBV5-1
CDR3: CASSLSGRGPYNEQFF
DNA: TGCGCCAGCAGCTTGAGTGGGCGGGGGCCGTACAATGAGCAGTTCTTC

J: TRBJ2-1
size: -
D: -
V: TRBV6-2/TRBV6-3
CDR3: CASSYYPGNEQFF
DNA: TGTGCCAGCAGTTACTACCCAGGGAATGAGCAGTTCTTC

J: TRBJ2-1
size: -
D: TRBD2
V: TRBV4-2
CDR3: CASSQAQTSVGYNEQFF
DNA: TGTGCCAGCAGCCAAGCCCAGACTAGCGTCGGGTACAATGAGCAGTTCTTC

J: TRBJ1-1
size: -
D: TRBD1
V: TRBV2
CDR3: CASKYGTANTEAFF
DNA: TGTGCCAGCAAATATGGGACAGCGAACACTGAAGCTTTCTTT

J: TRBJ1-1
size: -
D: TRBD1
V: TRBV28
CDR3: CASSPLGQGAFF
DNA: TGTGCCAGCAGTCCCTTGGGACAGGGAGCTTTCTTT

J: TRBJ1-4
size: -
D: TRBD1
V: TRBV6-5
CDR3: CASSRRQGVDEKLFF
DNA: TGTGCCAGCAGTCGAAGACAGGGGGTCGATGAAAAACTGTTTTTT

J: TRBJ2-3
size: -
D: -
V: TRBV2
CDR3: CASRDSLAGDTQYF
DNA: TGTGCCAGCAGAGACTCCCTCGCGGGCGATACGCAGTATTTT

J: TRBJ1-2
size: -
D: -
V: TRBV19
CDR3: CASSPTAGPSYYGYTF
DNA: TGTGCCAGTAGTCCAACAGCAGGGCCCTCTTACTATGGCTACACCTTC

J: TRBJ1-5
size: -
D: TRBD1
V: TRBV10-3
CDR3: CAAQGQVNQPQHF
DNA: TGTGCCGCCCAAGGACAGGTAAATCAGCCCCAGCATTTT

J: TRBJ2-3
size: once
D: -
V: TRBV7-8
CDR3: CASSLYSEATDTQYF
DNA: TGTGCCAGCAGCTTATATAGTGAGGCCACAGATACGCAGTATTTT

J: TRBJ2-7
size: -
D: -
V: TRBV2
CDR3: CASSEARAEQYF
DNA: TGTGCCAGCAGTGAAGCGCGGGCCGAGCAGTACTTC

J: TRBJ2-1
size: -
D: TRBD1
V: TRBV29-1
CDR3: CSAQRRDRDSWQFF
DNA: TGCAGCGCCCAGCGTCGGGACAGGGACTCTTGGCAGTTCTTC

J: TRBJ1-5
size: -
D: TRBD1
V: TRBV7-3
CDR3: CASSAPGQARNSNQPQHF
DNA: TGTGCCAGCAGCGCGCCGGGACAGGCTCGAAATAGCAATCAGCCCCAGCATTTT

J: TRBJ1-4
size: -
D: TRBD1
V: TRBV7-9
CDR3: CASSQTGRNEKLFF
DNA: TGTGCCAGCAGCCAGACAGGGAGAAATGAAAAACTGTTTTTT

J: TRBJ2-7
size: -
D: -
V: TRBV5-6
CDR3: CASSLGTGLYF
DNA: TGTGCCAGCAGCTTAGGAACAGGACTATACTTC

J: TRBJ2-1
size: once
D: -
V: TRBV29-1
CDR3: CSVDALARTYNEQFF
DNA: TGCAGCGTTGACGCGTTAGCGAGGACTTACAATGAGCAGTTCTTC

J: TRBJ1-1
size: -
D: -
V: TRBV11-2
CDR3: CASSYGRGNTEAFF
DNA: TGTGCCAGCAGCTACGGCAGGGGGAACACTGAAGCTTTCTTT

J: TRBJ1-4
size: few
D: -
V: TRBV5-1
CDR3: CASSWTGSNEKLFF
DNA: TGCGCCAGCAGCTGGACGGGAAGTAATGAAAAACTGTTTTTT

J: TRBJ1-1
size: few
D: -
V: TRBV19
CDR3: CASSMGVRGTEAFF
DNA: TGTGCCAGTAGTATGGGGGTGAGGGGGACTGAAGCTTTCTTT

J: TRBJ2-5
size: -
D: -
V: TRBV18
CDR3: CASSPMGAWETQYF
DNA: TGTGCCAGCTCACCAATGGGGGCTTGGGAGACCCAGTACTTC

J: TRBJ2-1
size: -
D: -
V: TRBV6-5
CDR3: CASSYSQTDYNEQFF
DNA: TGTGCCAGCAGTTACTCGCAGACTGATTACAATGAGCAGTTCTTC

J: TRBJ1-5
size: -
D: -
V: TRBV28
CDR3: CAALSYQGGNQHF
DNA: TGTGCCGCTCTATCATATCAGGGTGGCAACCAGCATTTT

J: TRBJ1-2
size: -
D: -
V: TRBV4-3
CDR3: CASSQGLDDRHTF
DNA: TGCGCCAGCAGCCAGGGCCTCGATGATCGTCACACCTTC

J: TRBJ1-2
size: many
D: TRBD1
V: TRBV5-5
CDR3: CASSQTGLVDYGYTF
DNA: TGTGCCAGCAGCCAGACAGGGCTGGTGGACTATGGCTACACCTTC

J: TRBJ1-1
size: -
D: -
V: TRBV21-1
CDR3: CASSPHELRGHTEAFF
DNA: TGTGCCAGCAGCCCCCATGAGCTCAGGGGGCACACTGAAGCTTTCTTT

J: TRBJ2-7
size: -
D: TRBD2
V: TRBV10-1
CDR3: CASSEEASGRYEQYF
DNA: TGCGCCAGCAGTGAGGAAGCTAGCGGCCGATACGAGCAGTACTTC

J: TRBJ1-2
size: -
D: -
V: TRBV7-9
CDR3: CASSLVGGYGYTF
DNA: TGTGCCAGCAGCTTAGTAGGGGGATATGGCTACACCTTC

J: TRBJ2-7
size: -
D: TRBD2
V: TRBV19
CDR3: CASRAGLAGHYEQYF
DNA: TGTGCCAGTAGGGCGGGACTAGCGGGGCATTACGAGCAGTACTTC

J: TRBJ1-3
size: few
D: -
V: TRBV6-6
CDR3: CAGRGDSGNTIYF
DNA: TGTGCCGGACGGGGGGACTCTGGAAACACCATATATTTT

J: TRBJ1-5
size: -
D: -
V: TRBV19
CDR3: CASTPGGRNQPQHF
DNA: TGTGCCAGTACCCCGGGAGGGAGGAACCAGCCCCAGCATTTT

J: TRBJ1-2
size: -
D: TRBD1
V: TRBV30
CDR3: CAWTYRGPGYTF
DNA: TGTGCCTGGACTTACAGGGGGCCCGGCTACACCTTC

J: TRBJ1-1
size: few
D: TRBD1
V: TRBV27
CDR3: CASIGDRATSEAFF
DNA: TGTGCCAGCATAGGGGACAGGGCTACTTCTGAAGCTTTCTTT

J: TRBJ2-1
size: -
D: -
V: TRBV15
CDR3: CATSRAGSYNEQFF
DNA: TGTGCCACCAGCAGGGCTGGCTCCTACAATGAGCAGTTCTTC

J: TRBJ2-5
size: -
D: TRBD2
V: TRBV28
CDR3: CASSLDRLAGYQETQYF
DNA: TGTGCCAGCAGTTTGGATCGGCTAGCGGGTTACCAAGAGACCCAGTACTTC

J: TRBJ1-6
size: -
D: TRBD1
V: TRBV7-9
CDR3: CASSRTTGGEGNSPLHF
DNA: TGTGCCAGCAGCCGAACTACAGGGGGAGAAGGTAATTCACCCCTCCACTTT

J: TRBJ1-6
size: -
D: TRBD1
V: TRBV2
CDR3: CASIPGQGPIFSYNSPLHF
DNA: TGTGCCAGCATCCCAGGACAGGGGCCCATCTTCTCCTATAATTCACCCCTCCACTTT

J: TRBJ2-3
size: -
D: -
V: TRBV4-1
CDR3: CASSRGGGRGGLDTQYF
DNA: TGCGCCAGCAGCCGGGGCGGGGGCAGGGGAGGATTGGATACGCAGTATTTT

J: TRBJ2-7
size: -
D: TRBD1
V: TRBV23-1
CDR3: CASSQSQAGTGKIYEQYF
DNA: TGCGCCAGCAGTCAATCGCAAGCCGGGACAGGGAAAATCTACGAGCAGTACTTC

J: TRBJ2-7
size: few
D: TRBD1
V: TRBV6-2/TRBV6-3
CDR3: CASSFGTGLYEQYF
DNA: TGTGCCAGCAGCTTCGGGACAGGACTGTACGAGCAGTACTTC

J: TRBJ1-1
size: -
D: -
V: TRBV5-6
CDR3: CASSLTPRYGRPEAFF
DNA: TGTGCCAGCAGCTTAACCCCCCGGTATGGCAGGCCTGAAGCTTTCTTT